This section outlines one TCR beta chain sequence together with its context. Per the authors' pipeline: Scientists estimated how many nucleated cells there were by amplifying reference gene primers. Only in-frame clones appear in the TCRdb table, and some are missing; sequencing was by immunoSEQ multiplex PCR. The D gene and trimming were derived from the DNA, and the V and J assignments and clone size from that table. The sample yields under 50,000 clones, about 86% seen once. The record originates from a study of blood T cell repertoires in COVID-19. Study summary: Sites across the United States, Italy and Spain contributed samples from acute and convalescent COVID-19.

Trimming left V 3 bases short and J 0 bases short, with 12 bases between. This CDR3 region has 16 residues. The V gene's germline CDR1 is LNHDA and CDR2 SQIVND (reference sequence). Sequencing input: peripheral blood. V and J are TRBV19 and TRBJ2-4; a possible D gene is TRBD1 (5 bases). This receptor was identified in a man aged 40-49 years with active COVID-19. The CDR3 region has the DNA TGTGCCAGTAGTATCGCAGGGTTTGGAGCCAAAAACATTCAGTACTTC. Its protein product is CASSIAGFGAKNIQYF.